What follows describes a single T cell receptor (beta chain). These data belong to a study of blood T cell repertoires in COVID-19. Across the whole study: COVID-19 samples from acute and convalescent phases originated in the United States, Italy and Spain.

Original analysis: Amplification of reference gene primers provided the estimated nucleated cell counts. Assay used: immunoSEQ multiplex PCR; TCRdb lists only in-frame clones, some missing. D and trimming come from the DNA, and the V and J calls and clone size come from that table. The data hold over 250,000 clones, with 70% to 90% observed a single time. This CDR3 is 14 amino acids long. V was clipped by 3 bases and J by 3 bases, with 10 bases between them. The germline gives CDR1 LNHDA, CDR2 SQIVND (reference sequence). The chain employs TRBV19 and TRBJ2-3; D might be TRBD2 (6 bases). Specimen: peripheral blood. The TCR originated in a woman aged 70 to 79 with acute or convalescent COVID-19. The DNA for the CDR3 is TGTGCCAGTAGTATGGGAGGCAAGACAGATACGCAGTATTTT. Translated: CASSMGGKTDTQYF.